Each of the 5 T cell receptor beta chains below was sequenced from the same sample in a study of beta chain features in type 1 diabetes. The study's findings and limits: Within each of all four CD4+ subsets, Type 1 diabetes patients had TCRB CDR3s that were moderately but significantly shorter.

Of the isolated RNA, all was reverse transcribed, and so the sequenced material was expressed TCRB transcripts. Clones were sequenced by immunoSEQ multiplex PCR, and TCRdb holds only the in-frame ones, with some missing. The sample lists roughly 350,000 clones; roughly a tenth were seen once. These receptors' antigens are unknown. Sequencing was done on a sample of central memory CD4+ T cells from blood. These receptors were obtained from a man younger than 45 with type 1 diabetes.

The table lists this clone with many counts. The chain has TRBV27 and TRBJ2-1; D gene ambiguous. Germline CDR1 MNHEY, CDR2 SMNVEV (reference sequence). The CDR3 is 12 residues long. The V end lost 11 bases, the J end lost 6 bases, and 14 bases lay between the germline ends. The CDR3, as DNA: TGTGCCTCAAGGGAAGAAAGCAATGAGCAGTTCTTC. Translated: CASREESNEQFF.

This CDR3 reads CASRPGQGENTEAFF. Here the CDR3 DNA reads TGCGCCAGCAGGCCCGGACAGGGTGAGAACACTGAAGCTTTCTTT. This chain links TRBV5-1 with TRBJ1-1; 8 nucleotides align to TRBD1. Trimming cost V 5 bases and J 1 base; bases outside gene matches: 7. The V gene's germline CDR1 is SGHRS and CDR2 YFSETQ. The CDR3 contains 15 residues. Drawing the rest from reference TRBV5-1 and TRBJ1-1, the complete variable domain is KAGVTQTPRYLIKTRGQQVTLSCSPISGHRSVSWYQQTPGQGLQFLFEYFSETQRNKGNFPGRFSGRQFSNSRSEMNVSTLELGDSALYLCASRPGQGENTEAFFGQGTRLTVV.

Only a few counts were recorded for this clone. The chain carries TRBV28 and TRBJ2-3; D possibly uses TRBD1 or TRBD2 (6 bases each). This CDR3 comprises 13 residues. The germline V gene encodes CDR1 MDHEN and CDR2 SYDVKM. Trimming removed 7 bases from V and 3 bases from J, with 11 bases in between. DNA for the CDR3: TGTGCCAGCACCGGGGGCGCGACAGATACGCAGTATTTT. Translated: CASTGGATDTQYF.

Comments on this clone: One end of the junction is discordant with germline, which a read error may explain. This rearrangement joins TRBV10-3 to TRBJ1-4; D might be TRBD1 (6 bases). CDR3 length: 15 residues. CDR1 and CDR2 (germline): ENHRY, SYGVKD. CDR3 nucleotides: TGTGCCAGCAGTGATCCGGGACAAAAAGACTCGGAACTGTTTTTT. Protein product: CASSDPGQKDSELFF.

The chain recombines TRBV2 with TRBJ2-2, with D perhaps TRBD2 (7 bases). V was pared by 8 bases and J by 9 bases, with 16 bases between. The CDR3 is 13 amino acids. Germline CDR1 SNHLY, CDR2 FYNNEI. Here the CDR3 DNA reads TGTGCCAGCGGGGGCGGGGGCAGGCGGGAGCTGTTTTTT. Its protein product is CASGGGGRRELFF.